The T cell receptor (beta chain) under discussion was sequenced for a study of cytomegalovirus exposure and HLA in healthy donors. A single count supports this clone. Antigen specificity is unknown. Findings of the study overall: Specificity for CMV antigens was confirmed in vitro for a few of the CMV-associated chains. Most TCR sequences proved rare, with some public TCRs found in many donors. The study flagged roughly 150 TCR beta chains as cytomegalovirus-associated.

Assay used: immunoSEQ multiplex PCR; TCRdb lists only in-frame clones, some missing. The data show tens of thousands of clones, roughly 94% seen once. Trimming removed 8 bases from V and 5 bases from J; junction bases left unmatched: 0. The germline gives CDR1 SNHLY, CDR2 FYNNEI. The CDR3 sequence is 11 residues long. The material sequenced was PBMCs. V usage is TRBV2 and J usage is TRBJ2-7; 10 nucleotides line up with TRBD1. This TCR was sampled from a woman aged 18-35 years in good health and CMV-seropositive. The CDR3: CASGTGDEQYF. The CDR3 DNA reads as TGTGCCAGCGGGACAGGGGACGAGCAGTACTTC.